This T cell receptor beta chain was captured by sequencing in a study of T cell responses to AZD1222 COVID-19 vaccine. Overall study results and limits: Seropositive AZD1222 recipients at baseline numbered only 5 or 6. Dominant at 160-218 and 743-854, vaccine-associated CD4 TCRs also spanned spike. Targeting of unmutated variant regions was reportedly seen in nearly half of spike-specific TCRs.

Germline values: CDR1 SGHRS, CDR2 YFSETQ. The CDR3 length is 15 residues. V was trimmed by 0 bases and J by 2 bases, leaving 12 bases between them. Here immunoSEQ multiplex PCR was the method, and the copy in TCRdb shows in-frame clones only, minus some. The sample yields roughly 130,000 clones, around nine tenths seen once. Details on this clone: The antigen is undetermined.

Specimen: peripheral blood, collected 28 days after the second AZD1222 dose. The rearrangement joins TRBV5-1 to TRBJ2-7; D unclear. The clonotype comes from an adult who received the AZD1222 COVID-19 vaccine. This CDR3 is CASSLGALETYEQYF. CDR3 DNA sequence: TGCGCCAGCAGCTTGGGGGCCCTCGAGACCTACGAGCAGTACTTC. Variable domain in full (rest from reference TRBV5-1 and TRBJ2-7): KAGVTQTPRYLIKTRGQQVTLSCSPISGHRSVSWYQQTPGQGLQFLFEYFSETQRNKGNFPGRFSGRQFSNSRSEMNVSTLELGDSALYLCASSLGALETYEQYFGPGTRLTVT.